The subject of this entry is one T cell receptor beta chain. What it recognizes is unknown. The authors built TCR beta libraries using iRepertoire HTBI primers and Arm-PCR of CDR3 regions. TCRdb reprocessed the multiplex PCR reads with MiXCR, giving one entry per CDR3 protein. The profile shows about 500,000 distinct CDR3 sequences, 12% of them singletons. This CDR3 is 13 amino acids long. The germline CDR1 and CDR2 sequences are MDHEN and SYDVKM. The ends were cut back, 6 bases at V and 7 bases at J, with 12 bases in the middle. The source of the sample is a study of regulatory T cells in long-lasting Graves disease. Overall study results and limits: Relative to newly diagnosed Graves' patients, persistent ones had lower TCR diversity.

The time point was: newly diagnosed GD, antithyroid drugs for less than 3 months. Making the TCR library involved RNA that had been extracted from PBMCs. These data were also filed under a second study, of T cells in Graves' hyperthyroidism and ophthalmopathy. That source adds: The HTBI primer set was used in a first-round RT-PCR of the TCR CDR3. A median 6.5 months before onset, the model predicted ophthalmopathy.

V usage is TRBV28 and J usage is TRBJ2-2; D not resolved. This receptor was identified in a woman in her thirties with Graves disease. The sequencing used peripheral blood mononuclear cells (PBMCs), collected at new diagnosis, from a patient treated with antithyroid drugs. CDR3 sequence (DNA): TGTGCCAGCAGAGACACATCACTCGGGGAGCTGTTTTTT. Its protein product is CASRDTSLGELFF. The whole variable domain, remainder taken from reference TRBV28 and TRBJ2-2, is DVKVTQSSRYLVKRTGEKVFLECVQDMDHENMFWYRQDPGLGLRLIYFSYDVKMKEKGDIPEGYSVSREKKERFSLILESASTNQTSMYLCASRDTSLGELFFGEGSRLTVL.